This entry lists 20 T cell receptor beta chains sequenced from one sample in a study of blood T cell repertoires in COVID-19. TCRdb's table, derived via immunoSEQ multiplex PCR, lists solely in-frame clones and lacks some. The sample yields hundreds of thousands of clones, roughly four fifths seen once. The sequencing sample was made of PBMCs or T cells enriched from blood (not recorded which). These receptors all stem from a woman aged 60-70 years who had recovered from COVID-19.

The chain joins TRBV7-3 to TRBJ1-1, with 7 positions matching TRBD1. V shed 0 bases, J shed 5 bases, and the junction held 12 bases outside the gene matches. The CDR3 consists of 17 residues. Germline V CDR1 and CDR2: SGHTA, FQGTGA. Here the CDR3 reads CASSLTFGQGVATEAFF. The CDR3 DNA sequence: TGTGCCAGCAGCTTAACGTTCGGGCAGGGGGTTGCAACTGAAGCTTTCTTT.

The chain links TRBV5-4 to TRBJ2-2; TRBD1 matches at 10 bases. CDR3 length: 16 amino acids. Trimming at V came to 5 bases and at J to 5 bases, leaving 9 bases not matched to a gene. CDR1 is SGHNT, CDR2 YYREEE, per germline (reference sequence). CDR3 region: CASRTDRGLGTGELFF. The CDR3 DNA follows: TGTGCCAGCAGAACAGACAGGGGGCTGGGGACCGGGGAGCTGTTTTTT.

This chain uses TRBV29-1 with TRBJ1-3; TRBD1 is a possible D gene (6 bases). Germline V gene lookup returns CDR1 SQVTM and CDR2 ANQGSEA. Between the trimmed V and J ends, which lost 5 bases and 4 bases, there was a span of 12 bases. The CDR3 contains 13 residues. The CDR3 nucleotides read TGCAGCGTTCAACAGGGCCTCGGAAACACCATATATTTT. It is translated as CSVQQGLGNTIYF.

This clone was observed a handful of times. V is TRBV25-1 and J is TRBJ2-7, with TRBD1 matching 8 bases. The length of the CDR3 is 16 residues. V dropped 3 bases and J dropped 3; count of bases not matched to a gene: 10. Germline CDR1 is MGHDK and CDR2 is SYGVNS. The CDR3 DNA reads as TGTGCCAGCAGTGAGGGAAGCTGGACAGGGATCTACGAGCAGTACTTC. Translating it yields CASSEGSWTGIYEQYF.

The chain links TRBV29-1 to TRBJ1-3, with 7 bases aligning to TRBD1. The CDR3 consists of 12 residues. Trimming cost V 7 bases and J 2 bases; bases outside gene matches: 2. Per germline, CDR1 SQVTM and CDR2 ANQGSEA. In DNA form, the CDR3 reads TGCAGCGGTGGACAGGCTGGAAACACCATATATTTT. This encodes CSGGQAGNTIYF.

The V and J genes are TRBV9 and TRBJ2-1; the match to TRBD2 covers 10 bases. CDR3 length equals 16 residues. The germline CDR1 and CDR2 sequences are SGDLS and YYNGEE. Trimming took 0 bases from V and 5 from J; bases not matched to a gene: 5. The CDR3 bases are TGTGCCAGCAGCGTAGGATCTAGCGGGGGAAACAATGAGCAGTTCTTC. Translating gives CASSVGSSGGNNEQFF.

This chain joins TRBV5-6 and TRBJ1-1; no firm D call. This CDR3 comprises 12 residues. The germline CDR1 and CDR2 sequences are SGHDT and YYEEEE. The germline V and J ends were trimmed by 2 bases and 5 bases, with 7 bases remaining between them. The CDR3: CASSLTWTEAFF. CDR3 sequence (DNA): TGTGCCAGCAGCTTAACATGGACTGAAGCTTTCTTT.

The chain recombines TRBV14 with TRBJ2-5, with 8 bases identical to TRBD2. Germline CDR1 SGHDN, CDR2 FVKESK. The trim removed 4 bases at V and 5 bases at J, leaving 12 bases unmatched. The CDR3 contains 16 residues. In DNA, the CDR3 is TGTGCCAGCAGCCGGACGGGAGGGCCACTTCGGGAGACCCAGTACTTC. It encodes CASSRTGGPLRETQYF.

This clone was seen once. The rearrangement joins TRBV7-2 to TRBJ2-3; perhaps TRBD1 as D (6 bases). CDR1 is SGHTA, CDR2 FQGNSA, per germline. V was shortened by 5 bases and J by 4 bases, with 19 bases between the two germline ends. The CDR3 spans 16 residues. This CDR3 reads CASSTRTVEGPDTQYF. The DNA of the CDR3 is TGTGCCAGCAGCACACGGACAGTTGAGGGGCCAGATACGCAGTATTTT.

The chain joins TRBV5-1 to TRBJ1-4, with D maybe TRBD1 (6 bases). V gave up 0 bases and J gave up 4 bases, with 7 bases separating them. The germline V gene has CDR1 SGHRS and CDR2 YFSETQ. This CDR3 is built from 14 residues. In DNA, the CDR3 is TGCGCCAGCAGCTTGGTAGGGGGTAATGAAAAACTGTTTTTT. It translates to CASSLVGGNEKLFF.

The chain is built from TRBV6-2 or TRBV6-3 and TRBJ2-5; 9 bases are shared with TRBD2. Unmatched junction bases numbered 6, after V lost 2 bases and J lost 5 bases. The CDR3 loop spans 15 amino acids. Germline loops: CDR1 MNHEY, CDR2 SVGEGT. DNA for the CDR3: TGTGCCAGCAGTTACGGAGGGACTAGCAGGGAGACCCAGTACTTC. Protein sequence: CASSYGGTSRETQYF.

As for this clone: This specimen includes other DNA sequences encoding the same CDR3. This rearrangement joins TRBV19 to TRBJ2-2; the D gene is possibly TRBD2 (5 bases). The V and J ends lost 11 bases and 5 bases respectively, with 12 bases between them. CDR3 length: 12 amino acids. Germline V gene lookup returns CDR1 LNHDA and CDR2 SQIVND (reference sequence). CDR3 protein: CAGGYRTGELFF. DNA of the CDR3: TGTGCCGGAGGTTACCGAACCGGGGAGCTGTTTTTT.

The CDR3 loop is CATSRAGASNYEQYF. In nucleotides, the CDR3 is TGTGCCACCAGCAGAGCAGGGGCGTCAAACTACGAGCAGTACTTC. The chain combines TRBV15 with TRBJ2-7, with a tentative D call TRBD1 (6 bases). This CDR3 is built from 15 residues. Germline-derived CDR1 and CDR2 are LNHNV and YYDKDF (reference sequence). V lost 1 base to trimming and J lost 3 bases, with 13 bases between them.

The chain combines TRBV6-5 with TRBJ2-3, with TRBD2 matching 7 bases. Per the germline V gene, CDR1 is MNHEY and CDR2 is SVGAGI. J gave up 1 base and V 6 bases, and 4 bases lay outside the gene matches. The CDR3 is 14 amino acids. DNA of the CDR3: TGTGCCAGCAGGGGGGGGGAGGGCACAGATACGCAGTATTTT. As protein: CASRGGEGTDTQYF.

The V and J genes are TRBV11-2 and TRBJ1-6, with D maybe TRBD1 (5 bases). The germline CDR1 and CDR2 sequences are SGHAT and FQNNGV. There are 16 residues in the CDR3. The V end lost 1 base, the J end lost 4 bases, and 11 bases lay between the germline ends. The CDR3 coding sequence is TGTGCCAGCAGCTTAGGGAGAGGGACTTATAATTCACCCCTCCACTTT. This codes for CASSLGRGTYNSPLHF.

This chain connects TRBV5-6 to TRBJ1-2; D is ambiguous. Looked up from germline, CDR1 is SGHDT and CDR2 is YYEEEE. CDR3 length: 14 amino acids. Deletions cut 2 bases from V and 0 bases from J, with 8 bases between. The CDR3 loop is CASSFSPANYGYTF. The CDR3 coding sequence is TGTGCCAGCAGCTTTTCGCCAGCTAACTATGGCTACACCTTC.

This clone occurred a few times. The J gene is TRBJ1-4, the V gene TRBV5-1; 9 bases match TRBD1. The CDR3 extends over 15 amino acids. Germline-derived CDR1 and CDR2 are SGHRS and YFSETQ. J lost 0 bases, V lost 8 bases, and 5 bases had no gene match. Here the CDR3 reads CASSGTGSTNEKLFF. DNA of the CDR3: TGCGCCAGTTCCGGGACAGGGTCAACTAATGAAAAACTGTTTTTT.

V and J are TRBV10-1 and TRBJ2-5; a weak D match, TRBD2 (6 bases). This CDR3 spans 14 amino acids. V was shortened by 7 bases and J by 4 bases, with 16 bases between the two germline ends. Per germline, CDR1 WNHNN and CDR2 SYGVQD (reference sequence). The chain's CDR3 is CASNSGLLGETQYF. The CDR3 DNA follows: TGCGCCAGCAACTCGGGACTGTTGGGAGAGACCCAGTACTTC.

The chain has TRBV5-4 and TRBJ2-6, with TRBD1 matching 7 bases. The CDR3 loop spans 18 amino acids. With V trimmed by 1 base and J by 0 bases, 7 bases remained unmatched. The V gene's germline CDR1 is SGHNT and CDR2 YYREEE (reference sequence). DNA for the CDR3: TGTGCCAGCAGCTTGAGGGGGCAGGGTCTCTCTGGGGCCAACGTCCTGACTTTC. It yields the protein CASSLRGQGLSGANVLTF.

The rearrangement links TRBV7-7 to TRBJ2-1; 10 bases map to TRBD2. Germline CDR1 is SSHAT and CDR2 is FNYEAQ (reference sequence). Germline trimming cut 5 bases from V and 5 bases from J; bases unmatched to any gene: 9. CDR3 length: 16 amino acids. The CDR3 loop is CASSPGVGLADNEQFF. The CDR3 DNA follows: TGTGCCAGCAGCCCTGGGGTCGGACTAGCGGACAATGAGCAGTTCTTC.